The TCR beta chain described here comes from a study of shared clonotypes between healthy human individuals. CDR1 is LNHNV and CDR2 is YYDKDF in the germline V gene (reference sequence). The CDR3 consists of 13 residues. The V end was cut by 0 bases, the J end by 8 bases, with 8 bases between. The protocol was immunoSEQ multiplex PCR, while the TCRdb copy is restricted to in-frame clones and leaves out a portion. The table records under 2.5 million clones, 80% to 95% of them present only once. This TCR was sampled from a man between 18 and 29 years old in good health. Some clones in this sample may be carry-over from other donors' samples. Sequencing input: naive CD4+ T cells from PBMCs. Subset reported: CD45RA+ positively selected. The V gene is TRBV15, the J gene TRBJ2-1; D not resolved. CDR3 amino acids: CATSRDRIYEQFF. Written as DNA, the CDR3 is TGTGCCACCAGCAGAGATCGAATCTATGAGCAGTTCTTC.